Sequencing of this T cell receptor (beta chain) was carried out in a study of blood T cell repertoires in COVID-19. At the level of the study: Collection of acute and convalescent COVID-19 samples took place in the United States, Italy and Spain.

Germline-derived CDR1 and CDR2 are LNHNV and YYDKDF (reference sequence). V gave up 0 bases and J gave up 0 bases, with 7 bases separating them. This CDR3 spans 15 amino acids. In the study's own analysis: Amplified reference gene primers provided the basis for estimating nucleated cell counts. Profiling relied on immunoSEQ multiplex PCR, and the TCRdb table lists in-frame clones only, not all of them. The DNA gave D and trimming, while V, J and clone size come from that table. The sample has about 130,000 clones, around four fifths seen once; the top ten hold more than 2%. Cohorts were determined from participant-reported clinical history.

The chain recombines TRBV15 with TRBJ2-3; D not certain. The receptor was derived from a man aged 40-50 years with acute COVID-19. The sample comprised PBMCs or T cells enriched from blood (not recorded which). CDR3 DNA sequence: TGTGCCACCAGCAGAGACCAGGTTAGCACAGATACGCAGTATTTT. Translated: CATSRDQVSTDTQYF.